Given below is one TCR beta chain in context. Its antigen remains unidentified. Method: immunoSEQ multiplex PCR; TCRdb's copy keeps in-frame clones and lacks some. Of about 39,000 clones in the sample, approximately 90% were seen once. The source of the sample is a study of lymphopenia after photon versus proton radiotherapy. The study's findings and limits: Photon-treated patients lost naive T cells and TCR diversity; proton-treated stayed stable. Oligoclonal CD8+ Temra expansion after nadir drove photon patients' diversity drop. Survival link was tested only in deceased patients; proton benefit remains a possibility.

V was clipped by 3 bases and J by 2 bases, with 14 bases between them. The germline V gene has CDR1 SGHRS and CDR2 YFSETQ. This CDR3 has 15 amino acids. The source of this sequence is a man aged 60 to 75 with cholangiocarcinoma. V and J are TRBV5-1 and TRBJ1-2; TRBD1 might be the D (6 bases). Sequencing was performed on peripheral blood, taken from a patient treated with photon-based radiotherapy. The CDR3 DNA follows: TGCGCCAGCAGCTCCTACCCCGGGACAAACTATGGCTACACCTTC. Residues: CASSSYPGTNYGYTF.